The 30 T cell receptor beta chains reported below all come from one sample, sequenced in a study of T cell changes during pregnancy in multiple sclerosis. Sequenced by immunoSEQ multiplex PCR; TCRdb stores in-frame clones only, minus some. The sample yields roughly 15,000 clones, approximately 88% seen once. Sequencing used CD8+ T cells from peripheral blood mononuclear cells, obtained in the third trimester of pregnancy. The source of these receptors is a female donor in good health, enrolled as a control in a pregnancy study.

The CDR3: CASSSGTGGNYGYTF. Written as DNA, the CDR3 is TGTGCCAGCAGTTCAGGGACAGGGGGCAACTATGGCTACACCTTC. V usage is TRBV27 and J usage is TRBJ1-2; 12 nucleotides agree with TRBD1. V gave up 4 bases and J gave up 2 bases; unmatched junction bases: 2. The CDR3 extends over 15 amino acids. Germline V gene data show CDR1 as MNHEY and CDR2 as SMNVEV (reference sequence).

The J gene is TRBJ2-5, the V gene TRBV7-9; 9 bases fit TRBD1. Germline V gives CDR1 SEHNR, CDR2 FQNEAQ (reference sequence). Trimming cost V 5 bases and J 4 bases; bases outside gene matches: 8. The CDR3 consists of 15 residues. The CDR3 spells CASSGPGQGPETQYF. The CDR3 coding sequence is TGTGCCAGCAGCGGACCGGGACAGGGACCAGAGACCCAGTACTTC.

The J gene is TRBJ1-6, the V gene TRBV6-5, with D tentatively TRBD1 (5 bases). The CDR3 length is 16 residues. Germline values: CDR1 MNHEY, CDR2 SVGAGI. V was shortened by 0 bases and J by 6 bases, with 12 bases between the two germline ends. CDR3 residues: CASSYSGQGSNSPLHF. CDR3 in DNA: TGTGCCAGCAGTTACTCCGGCCAGGGATCTAATTCACCCCTCCACTTT.

This chain links TRBV9 with TRBJ1-2, with unresolved D. The ends were cut back, 4 bases at V and 8 bases at J, with 9 bases in the middle. CDR3 length: 11 amino acids. Per germline, CDR1 SGDLS and CDR2 YYNGEE. This CDR3 is CASSPVQGYTF. In nucleotides, the CDR3 is TGTGCCAGCAGCCCAGTCCAAGGCTACACCTTC.

CDR3 residues: CASSIQGGEAFF. The CDR3 DNA reads TGTGCCAGCAGCATACAGGGAGGGGAAGCTTTCTTT. The V and J genes are TRBV9 and TRBJ1-1; possible D gene TRBD1, 6 bases. V lost 4 bases and J 8 bases, leaving 12 bases between the germline ends. The CDR3 runs 12 residues. Germline CDR1 SGDLS, CDR2 YYNGEE.

Only a few counts were recorded for this clone. J is TRBJ2-7 and V is TRBV19; 7 positions agree with TRBD2. The CDR3 loop spans 14 amino acids. Trimming took 0 bases from V and 4 from J; bases not matched to a gene: 3. CDR1 is LNHDA, CDR2 SQIVND, per germline (reference sequence). This chain's CDR3 is CASSIEAGAYEQYF. In DNA form, the CDR3 reads TGTGCCAGTAGTATAGAGGCGGGAGCGTACGAGCAGTACTTC.

The chain combines TRBV5-4 with TRBJ2-5; 9 bases line up with TRBD2. Germline-derived CDR1 and CDR2 are SGHNT and YYREEE (reference sequence). This CDR3 has 16 amino acids. Trimming took 4 bases from V and 3 from J; bases not matched to a gene: 10. The CDR3 nucleotides are TGTGCCAGCAGCGTTGCGGGACTAGCATTTGAAGAGACCCAGTACTTC. It codes for CASSVAGLAFEETQYF.

V usage is TRBV11-2 and J usage is TRBJ2-7; D possibly corresponds to TRBD1 (6 bases). The CDR3 consists of 14 residues. V lost 4 bases and J lost 4, with 14 bases in between. Germline V gives CDR1 SGHAT, CDR2 FQNNGV. The CDR3 DNA reads TGTGCCAGCAGCTCCGCTAGAGGGGGTTACGAGCAGTACTTC. Encoded protein: CASSSARGGYEQYF. Together with reference TRBV11-2 and TRBJ2-7, the CDR3 gives the full variable domain: EAGVAQSPRYKIIEKRQSVAFWCNPISGHATLYWYQQILGQGPKLLIQFQNNGVVDDSQLPKDRFSAERLKGVDSTLKIQPAKLEDSAVYLCASSSARGGYEQYFGPGTRLTVT.

The chain employs TRBV27 and TRBJ2-7, with D possibly TRBD1 on 5 matching bases. The germline CDR1 and CDR2 sequences are MNHEY and SMNVEV (reference sequence). This CDR3 contains 16 residues. V lost 6 bases and J 0 bases, leaving 18 bases between the germline ends. The CDR3 region has the DNA TGTGCCAGCAGCAGGACACTTACGGAGAGCTCCTACGAGCAGTACTTC. Protein product: CASSRTLTESSYEQYF.

This clone has a handful of counts. The chain links TRBV15 to TRBJ2-2; D call uncertain. CDR1 is LNHNV and CDR2 is YYDKDF in the germline V gene (reference sequence). V lost 3 bases, J lost 5 bases, and 7 bases lay in between. The length of the CDR3 is 13 residues. In DNA form, the CDR3 reads TGTGCCACCAGCAGGGCCCAAACCGGGGAGCTGTTTTTT. As protein: CATSRAQTGELFF.

The chain combines TRBV14 with TRBJ1-1, with D perhaps matching TRBD1 (5 bases). The CDR3 sequence is 12 residues long. V was clipped by 3 bases and J by 11 bases, with 13 bases between them. Germline CDR1 SGHDN, CDR2 FVKESK. DNA for the CDR3: TGTGCCAGCAGCCACCTACAGGAGGGGGCTTTCTTT. Encoded protein: CASSHLQEGAFF.

The chain has TRBV10-3 and TRBJ1-2, with 7 positions matching TRBD1. From germline, CDR1 is ENHRY and CDR2 SYGVKD. After removal of 6 bases from V and 6 bases from J, the junction contained 4 bases not matched to a gene. The CDR3 totals 12 residues. Written as DNA, the CDR3 is TGTGCCATCAGGGGACAGATCGATGGCTACACCTTC. This codes for CAIRGQIDGYTF.

CDR3 loop: CSGGTSGYQETQYF. CDR3 bases: TGCAGCGGTGGGACTAGCGGATACCAAGAGACCCAGTACTTC. The chain is built from TRBV29-1 and TRBJ2-5; 11 bases match TRBD2. Germline V lookup: CDR1 SQVTM, CDR2 ANQGSEA. Trimming at V came to 7 bases and at J to 0 bases, leaving 4 bases not matched to a gene. This CDR3 has 14 residues.

This clone was observed once. The chain links TRBV27 to TRBJ1-1, with 7 bases lining up with TRBD1. The CDR3 has 14 residues. Trimming at V came to 5 bases and at J to 3 bases, leaving 6 bases not matched to a gene. CDR1 is MNHEY and CDR2 is SMNVEV in the germline V gene (reference sequence). In DNA form, the CDR3 reads TGTGCCAGCAGTCCCAGGGGGATGCACACTGAAGCTTTCTTT. Encoded protein: CASSPRGMHTEAFF.

The chain recombines TRBV5-6 with TRBJ2-5; 8 nucleotides align to TRBD2. CDR1 is SGHDT and CDR2 is YYEEEE in the germline V gene. J was trimmed by 4 bases and V by 0 bases; bases with no gene match: 8. This CDR3 contains 16 residues. The CDR3 region is CASSLVGGAQVETQYF. The CDR3 DNA sequence: TGTGCCAGCAGCTTGGTCGGGGGGGCTCAGGTAGAGACCCAGTACTTC.

The genes are TRBV6-1 and TRBJ1-2, with no clear D. The CDR3 consists of 14 residues. Germline values: CDR1 MNHNS, CDR2 SASEGT. The germline V and J ends were trimmed by 1 base and 4 bases, with 10 bases remaining between them. The CDR3 DNA reads TGTGCCAGCAGTGAAGACGGCGAGGTCTATGGCTACACCTTC. This translates into CASSEDGEVYGYTF.

This chain joins TRBV19 and TRBJ1-2; TRBD1 is a possible D gene (6 bases). The CDR3 is 13 amino acids. Germline V gene lookup returns CDR1 LNHDA and CDR2 SQIVND (reference sequence). Trimming left V 5 bases short and J 4 bases short, with 11 bases between. The CDR3 coding sequence is TGTGCCAGTAGTGTTGACAGGACCTATGGCTACACCTTC. Translating gives CASSVDRTYGYTF.

CDR3 amino acids: CASSASTVYGYTF. In DNA, the CDR3 is TGTGCCAGCAGCGCCTCGACAGTGTATGGCTACACCTTC. This chain connects TRBV9 to TRBJ1-2, with D possibly being TRBD1 (5 bases). Germline values: CDR1 SGDLS, CDR2 YYNGEE. The CDR3 runs to 13 residues. Between the trimmed V and J ends, which lost 3 bases and 5 bases, there was a span of 11 bases.

J is TRBJ2-7 and V is TRBV9, with D possibly being TRBD1 (6 bases). The germline V gene encodes CDR1 SGDLS and CDR2 YYNGEE. The ends were cut back, 0 bases at V and 3 bases at J, with 10 bases in the middle. There are 14 residues in the CDR3. CDR3 sequence (DNA): TGTGCCAGCAGCGTAGGGGGGCTCAGCTACGAGCAGTACTTC. Its translation: CASSVGGLSYEQYF.

The V call is TRBV19, the J call TRBJ2-2, with D possibly TRBD2 on 6 matching bases. This CDR3 spans 14 amino acids. The germline V gene has CDR1 LNHDA and CDR2 SQIVND (reference sequence). The germline V and J ends were trimmed by 0 bases and 6 bases, with 8 bases remaining between them. CDR3 in amino acids: CASSIDGGAGELFF. CDR3 nucleotides: TGTGCCAGTAGTATAGATGGCGGGGCCGGGGAGCTGTTTTTT. The variable domain in full, completed from reference TRBV19 and TRBJ2-2, reads DGGITQSPKYLFRKEGQNVTLSCEQNLNHDAMYWYRQDPGQGLRLIYYSQIVNDFQKGDIAEGYSVSREKKESFPLTVTSAQKNPTAFYLCASSIDGGAGELFFGEGSRLTVL.

The table lists this clone with a count of one. J is TRBJ2-7 and V is TRBV4-3; the D gene is possibly TRBD2 (6 bases). The V and J ends lost 4 bases and 1 base respectively, with 14 bases between them. Germline CDR1 reads LGHNA; CDR2 reads YSLEER. This CDR3 contains 15 residues. The CDR3 DNA is TGCGCCAGCAGCCCGGGAGTCGGGGATTCCTACGAGCAGTACTTC. Translating it yields CASSPGVGDSYEQYF.

V is TRBV7-8 and J is TRBJ1-5; 8 bases are shared with TRBD1. Germline V gene lookup returns CDR1 SGHVS and CDR2 FQNEAQ. V lost 4 bases, J lost 0 bases, and 5 bases stayed unmatched. The CDR3 runs 16 residues. The CDR3 spells CASSYGTGISNQPQHF. In nucleotides, the CDR3 is TGTGCCAGCAGCTACGGGACAGGTATTAGCAATCAGCCCCAGCATTTT.

By proportion, this clone is medium-sized. In the same sample, other DNA sequences code for this CDR3. The chain recombines TRBV27 with TRBJ1-3, with TRBD1 as a possible D gene (5 bases). This CDR3 is 15 amino acids long. CDR1 and CDR2 from the germline V gene are MNHEY and SMNVEV (reference sequence). Trimming took off 5 bases at V and 1 base at J, with 12 bases between the two ends. This CDR3 is CASSAIQGSGNTIYF. Written as DNA, the CDR3 is TGTGCCAGCAGTGCCATTCAGGGTTCTGGAAACACCATATATTTT.

This clone came up once. The V gene is TRBV7-4, the J gene TRBJ1-1; 7 bases are a match to TRBD1. In germline, CDR1 is SGHVT, CDR2 SQSDAQ. The V and J ends lost 5 bases and 2 bases, in that order; junction bases with no gene match: 8. The CDR3 is 15 amino acids. CDR3 in DNA: TGTGCCAGCAGCACGTCGCAGGGGGGAAACACTGAAGCTTTCTTT. This sequence encodes CASSTSQGGNTEAFF.

The chain links TRBV11-2 to TRBJ2-1; D is undetermined. The CDR3 runs 14 residues. V was clipped by 5 bases and J by 5 bases, with 13 bases between them. Germline-derived CDR1 and CDR2 are SGHAT and FQNNGV. Here the CDR3 DNA reads TGTGCCAGCAGCCCCATGGGTAGCAACAATGAGCAGTTCTTC. Protein: CASSPMGSNNEQFF.

This clone came up once. The CDR3 coding sequence is TGTGCCAGCAGCCAAGATGGACTAGCGGGGGACAATGAGCAGTTCTTC. This gives the protein CASSQDGLAGDNEQFF. The rearrangement uses TRBV4-2 and TRBJ2-1, with 13 nucleotides matching TRBD2. V was clipped by 0 bases and J by 5 bases; unmatched bases: 1. Germline CDR1 LGHNA, CDR2 YNFKEQ. CDR3 length equals 16 residues.

The V gene is TRBV27, the J gene TRBJ1-2; TRBD1 aligns across 7 bases. The CDR3 runs to 13 residues. Unmatched junction bases numbered 6, after V lost 3 bases and J lost 8 bases. Germline loops: CDR1 MNHEY, CDR2 SMNVEV (reference sequence). In DNA, the CDR3 is TGTGCCAGCAGTTTTCGACAGGGCGGGGGCTACACCTTC. As protein: CASSFRQGGGYTF.

V and J are TRBV9 and TRBJ1-6; 10 bases line up with TRBD1. This CDR3 comprises 15 residues. CDR1 and CDR2 from the germline V gene are SGDLS and YYNGEE. J lost 8 bases, V lost 0 bases, and 2 bases had no gene match. The CDR3 protein is CASSVVGTGDSPLHF. As DNA, the CDR3 is TGTGCCAGCAGCGTAGTCGGGACAGGGGATTCACCCCTCCACTTT.

The rearrangement links TRBV4-1 to TRBJ1-2; D gene ambiguous. V was cut by 0 bases and J by 6 bases, with 17 bases left in between. The CDR3 extends over 16 amino acids. The germline V gene has CDR1 MGHRA and CDR2 YSYEKL. The CDR3 DNA is TGCGCCAGCAGCCAAGATCTGAGCCCCAAAGCGGATGGCTACACCTTC. Translation: CASSQDLSPKADGYTF.

This sequence joins TRBV27 and TRBJ2-7; 8 bases line up with TRBD1. J lost 2 bases, V lost 2 bases, and 2 bases had no gene match. The CDR3 runs 14 residues. Germline V CDR1 and CDR2: MNHEY, SMNVEV (reference sequence). This chain's CDR3 is CASSLGQGAYEQYF. CDR3 nucleotides: TGTGCCAGCAGTTTAGGACAGGGAGCCTACGAGCAGTACTTC.